These T cell receptor beta chains were read from a single sample in a study of T cells expressing NK-cell markers. Reanalyzing the 5' RACE reads, TCRdb keeps one entry per CDR3 protein, without DNA. This sample contains over 150,000 distinct CDR3 sequences. Material for sequencing was blood T cells: a sorted CD56 or NKG2C T cell subset, CD4+ or CD8+ T cells, or bulk PBMC T cells (not recorded which). These receptors all stem from a woman aged 45-65 years in good health. Both conserved end residues are part of each CDR3. The order of the fields is CDR3 protein, CDR3 length, J gene, V gene.

CDR3: CASSRATNYEQYF; length: 13; J: TRBJ2-7; V: TRBV5-6
CDR3: CASSPTGVGTEAFF; length: 14; J: TRBJ1-1; V: TRBV9
CDR3: CASSFAGGNEQFF; length: 13; J: TRBJ2-1; V: TRBV28
CDR3: CASRASGGRETQYF; length: 14; J: TRBJ2-5; V: TRBV7-8
CDR3: CATSDPGHGYGYTF; length: 14; J: TRBJ1-2; V: TRBV24-1
CDR3: CASRFSGRSPDTQYF; length: 15; J: TRBJ2-3; V: TRBV5-5
CDR3: CASSSTGTPSSGTDTQYF; length: 18; J: TRBJ2-3; V: TRBV5-1
CDR3: CATSGAVSTDTQYF; length: 14; J: TRBJ2-3; V: TRBV24-1
CDR3: CASSSLSSEDIQYF; length: 14; J: TRBJ2-4; V: TRBV7-9
CDR3: CASSREGYSNQPQHF; length: 15; J: TRBJ1-5; V: TRBV12-3/TRBV12-4
CDR3: CASSLGGIYEQFF; length: 13; J: TRBJ2-1; V: TRBV12-3/TRBV12-4
CDR3: CASSWPGQGSETQYF; length: 15; J: TRBJ2-5; V: TRBV5-1
CDR3: CAISESIGTRFDEQFF; length: 16; J: TRBJ2-1; V: TRBV10-3
CDR3: CASSFDRGPTYEQYF; length: 15; J: TRBJ2-7; V: TRBV7-3
CDR3: CASRPRTSGLNEQFF; length: 15; J: TRBJ2-1; V: TRBV28
CDR3: CASRMAGLNNEQFF; length: 14; J: TRBJ2-1; V: TRBV11-2
CDR3: CASSPLAGGPGDTQYF; length: 16; J: TRBJ2-3; V: TRBV28
CDR3: CASSEAWSGNSYNEQFF; length: 17; J: TRBJ2-1; V: TRBV2
CDR3: CASSSHPGELAYGYTF; length: 16; J: TRBJ1-2; V: TRBV27
CDR3: CASSVTGGDTQYF; length: 13; J: TRBJ2-3; V: TRBV5-1
CDR3: CASSTPLTAPDTQYF; length: 15; J: TRBJ2-3; V: TRBV11-2
CDR3: CASSLETVRGNTIYF; length: 15; J: TRBJ1-3; V: TRBV5-1
CDR3: CASSYSGGANNGYTF; length: 15; J: TRBJ1-2; V: TRBV6-6
CDR3: CASSSRLAGSYNEQFF; length: 16; J: TRBJ2-1; V: TRBV11-3
CDR3: CASSVGVASYNEQFF; length: 15; J: TRBJ2-1; V: TRBV9
CDR3: CASNPKGTGGSHTQYF; length: 16; J: TRBJ2-3; V: TRBV7-6
CDR3: CASSLAPLTSGRVTGELFF; length: 19; J: TRBJ2-2; V: TRBV12-3/TRBV12-4
CDR3: CASSLDRGGYEAFF; length: 14; J: TRBJ1-1; V: TRBV7-6
CDR3: CATREPRGEQFF; length: 12; J: TRBJ2-1; V: TRBV9
CDR3: CASMKAGAPNEQFF; length: 14; J: TRBJ2-1; V: TRBV19
CDR3: CASSHPGIEQYF; length: 12; J: TRBJ2-7; V: TRBV5-1
CDR3: CASSMGGGRQPQHF; length: 14; J: TRBJ1-5; V: TRBV6-5
CDR3: CATSDWDSQTSLNEQFF; length: 17; J: TRBJ2-1; V: TRBV24-1
CDR3: CASSWTSVDTQYF; length: 13; J: TRBJ2-3; V: TRBV7-9
CDR3: CASSRTSGIADTQYF; length: 15; J: TRBJ2-3; V: TRBV6-5
CDR3: CASILSGTSGSYEQFF; length: 16; J: TRBJ2-1; V: TRBV11-2